The rows below give T cell receptor beta chains drawn from one sample of a study of beta chain features in type 1 diabetes. TCRdb keeps only in-frame clones here, not all; method: immunoSEQ multiplex PCR. The sample carries roughly 150,000 clones, less than 9.5% recorded once. Sequenced material: central memory CD4+ T cells from blood. All receptors come from a man aged 18 to 30 in good health. Both conserved end residues are part of each CDR3. The D gene is left open where the match is weak. Clone size is not always given. Where it is, it says once, few, many or a class for expanded clones.

J,V,size,D,DNA,CDR3
TRBJ2-3,TRBV5-1,NA,TRBD1,TGCGCCAGCAGCTCGAAAGGACAGGGCACAGATACGCAGTATTTT,CASSSKGQGTDTQYF
TRBJ1-3,TRBV28,NA,NA,TGTGCCAGCAGGCTAAACGGTGGAAACACCATATATTTT,CASRLNGGNTIYF
TRBJ2-7,TRBV7-3,NA,TRBD2,TGTGCCAGCAGCTTAGGAGGGATGGTAGCGGGAGCCGACTACGAGCAGTACTTC,CASSLGGMVAGADYEQYF
TRBJ1-1,TRBV6-5,few,TRBD1,TGTGCCAGCAGTCCGACAGGGCCTAGGGAAGCTTTCTTT,CASSPTGPREAFF
TRBJ1-2,TRBV23-1,many,NA,TGCGCCAGCAGTCAAGATGGTCGGCGGAGGGGCTATGGCTACACCTTC,CASSQDGRRRGYGYTF
TRBJ1-6,TRBV5-8,NA,NA,TGTGCCAGCAGCACCGGACAGTTTAATTCACCCCTCCACTTT,CASSTGQFNSPLHF
TRBJ2-5,TRBV5-4,NA,TRBD1,TGTGCCAGCAGCTTGAGGGCAGGGGGTCAGGAGACCCAGTACTTC,CASSLRAGGQETQYF
TRBJ1-6,TRBV4-3,NA,TRBD1,TGCGCCAGCAGCCCCGGGACAGCGAATTCACCCCTCCACTTT,CASSPGTANSPLHF
TRBJ1-1,TRBV6-5,few,TRBD1,TGTGCCAGCAGCAACAGGGGTGCGAACACTGAAGCTTTCTTT,CASSNRGANTEAFF
TRBJ2-5,TRBV15,NA,NA,TGTGCCACCAGTCCGGGGTGGGGAATAGAAGAGACCCAGTACTTC,CATSPGWGIEETQYF
TRBJ2-2,TRBV5-6,NA,NA,TGTGCCAGCAGCTTGTTTGTGACAGGGAACACCGGGGAGCTGTTTTTT,CASSLFVTGNTGELFF
TRBJ1-1,TRBV7-2,NA,TRBD1,TGTGCCAGCAGCCTACAGGGGGTACGGACTGAAGCTTTCTTT,CASSLQGVRTEAFF
TRBJ2-3,TRBV15,NA,TRBD2,TGTGCCACCTCGGGCCCGGGACTAGCGGGAGAGGAGGGAGATACGCAGTATTTT,CATSGPGLAGEEGDTQYF
TRBJ2-7,TRBV29-1,few,TRBD1,TGCAGCGTTGGGACAGGGGGAACCTACGAGCAGTACTTC,CSVGTGGTYEQYF
TRBJ2-7,TRBV7-3,NA,NA,TGTGCCAGCAGCCCTGGGGCGGGGTTCGGGGTATCCTACGAGCAGTACTTC,CASSPGAGFGVSYEQYF
TRBJ2-3,TRBV10-3,few,TRBD2,TGTGCCATCAGTGGATTTGCGGGGGGGCCGGCAGATACGCAGTATTTT,CAISGFAGGPADTQYF
TRBJ1-5,TRBV6-6,few,NA,TGTGCCAGCAGTTACTCAGGGGCCTATCAGCCCCAGCATTTT,CASSYSGAYQPQHF
TRBJ2-7,TRBV28,few,NA,TGTGCCAGCAGTTTGACCCCCGACAGCCACGAGCAGTACTTC,CASSLTPDSHEQYF
TRBJ2-7,TRBV9,NA,TRBD1,TGTGCCAGCAGTACAAGACAGGGCGACGAGCAGTACTTC,CASSTRQGDEQYF
TRBJ2-3,TRBV6-6,once,TRBD2,TGTGCCAGCAAGCGGGACGCCGGGACAGATACGCAGTATTTT,CASKRDAGTDTQYF
TRBJ2-3,TRBV5-1,NA,TRBD1,TGCGCCAGCAGCGTGGGACAGGGGGCCGGAGATACGCAGTATTTT,CASSVGQGAGDTQYF
TRBJ2-7,TRBV7-2,few,TRBD1,TGTGCCAGCAGCCGGTCGGGACAGAACTACGAGCAGTACTTC,CASSRSGQNYEQYF
TRBJ2-7,TRBV18,few,TRBD1,TGTGCCAGCTCACCCGGTCCGGGACAGGGAGGTGTTGAGCAGTACTTC,CASSPGPGQGGVEQYF
TRBJ1-2,TRBV5-6,few,TRBD1,TGTGCCAGCAGCTTGGCCGACAGGGCCAGTGGCTACACCTTC,CASSLADRASGYTF
TRBJ1-3,TRBV30,NA,NA,TGTGCCTGGCATAACCGGGGACAATCAGGAAACACCATATATTTT,CAWHNRGQSGNTIYF
TRBJ2-1,TRBV29-1,NA,NA,TGCAGCGTTGAAAGGACAGTGTCGATCTACAATGAGCAGTTCTTC,CSVERTVSIYNEQFF
TRBJ2-7,TRBV5-1,many,TRBD2,TGCGCCAGCAGCGCGGGACTAGGAGGCGAGCAGTACTTC,CASSAGLGGEQYF
TRBJ2-2,TRBV18,few,TRBD1,TGTGCCAGCTCACCCGGGACAGGATTCACCGGGGAGCTGTTTTTT,CASSPGTGFTGELFF
TRBJ1-3,TRBV11-1,NA,NA,TGTGCCAGCAGCGTACACCAGGGGACCGGAAACACCATATATTTT,CASSVHQGTGNTIYF
TRBJ2-2,TRBV19,few,NA,TGTGCCAGCGGCAGGAACCTAAACACCGGGGAGCTGTTTTTT,CASGRNLNTGELFF
TRBJ2-7,TRBV28,few,TRBD1,TGTGCCAGCTTCAGGGGGTCCCACGAGCAGTACTTC,CASFRGSHEQYF
TRBJ1-1,TRBV30,few,NA,TGTGCCTGGAACGTCTACAGGGTTTCCACTGAAGCTTTCTTT,CAWNVYRVSTEAFF
TRBJ1-2,TRBV11-2,many,NA,TGTGCCAGCAGCCCCCTGACAGGTCCGAACTATGGCTACACCTTC,CASSPLTGPNYGYTF
TRBJ2-1,TRBV7-9,NA,NA,TGTGCCAGCAGCCTTGGGCAAATTCTGCACTACAATGAGCAGTTCTTC,CASSLGQILHYNEQFF
TRBJ2-3,TRBV5-4,many,NA,TGTGCCAGCAGCTCCGACAGCGATACGCAGTATTTT,CASSSDSDTQYF
TRBJ2-3,TRBV28,few,TRBD2,TGTGCCAGCAGTTTTCCTGGGCTAGCGGGCACAGATACGCAGTATTTT,CASSFPGLAGTDTQYF
TRBJ1-1,TRBV9,few,NA,TGTGCCAGCAGCACCCTACCGACAGACCGAACAACTGAAGCTTTCTTT,CASSTLPTDRTTEAFF
TRBJ2-2,TRBV9,few,NA,TGTGCCAGCAGCGTAATCCAGGGCGGAGCCGGGGAGCTGTTTTTT,CASSVIQGGAGELFF
TRBJ1-1,TRBV18,NA,NA,TGTGCCAGCTCACCGCCCATGGAGGGCACTGAAGCTTTCTTT,CASSPPMEGTEAFF
TRBJ2-5,TRBV7-2,few,NA,TGTGCCAGCAGCTTAGCTCGGGAGACCCAGTACTTC,CASSLARETQYF